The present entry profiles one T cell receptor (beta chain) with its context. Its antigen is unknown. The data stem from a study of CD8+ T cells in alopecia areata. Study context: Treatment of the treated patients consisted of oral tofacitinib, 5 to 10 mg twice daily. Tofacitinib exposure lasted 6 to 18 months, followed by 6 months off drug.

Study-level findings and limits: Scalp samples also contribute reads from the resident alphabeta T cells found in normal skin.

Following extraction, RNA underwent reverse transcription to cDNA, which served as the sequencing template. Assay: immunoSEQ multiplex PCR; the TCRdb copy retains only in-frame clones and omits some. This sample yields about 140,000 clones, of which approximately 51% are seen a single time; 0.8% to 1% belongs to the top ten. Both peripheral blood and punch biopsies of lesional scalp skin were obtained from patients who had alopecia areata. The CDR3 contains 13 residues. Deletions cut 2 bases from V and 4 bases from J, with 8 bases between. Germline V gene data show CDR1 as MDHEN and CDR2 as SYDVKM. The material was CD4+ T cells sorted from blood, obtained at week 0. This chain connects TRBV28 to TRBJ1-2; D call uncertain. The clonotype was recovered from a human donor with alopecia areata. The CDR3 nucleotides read TGTGCCAGCAGTTTACACAACCCCTATGGCTACACCTTC. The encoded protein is CASSLHNPYGYTF.